This T cell receptor (beta chain) comes out of a study of blood T cell repertoires in COVID-19. Sequencing was performed with immunoSEQ multiplex PCR; in TCRdb, only in-frame clones are kept and a portion is missing. The table has 200,000 to 250,000 clones, around 82% seen once. The length of the CDR3 is 17 residues. The junction had 14 bases not matched to a gene; V was cut back by 6 bases and J by 0 bases. Germline V CDR1 and CDR2: SGHNT, YYREEE (reference sequence). Sequencing was performed on PBMCs or T cells enriched from blood (not recorded which). This sequence joins TRBV5-4 and TRBJ1-1, with 7 bases fitting TRBD1. This TCR came from a man aged 25 to 45 with acute COVID-19. The CDR3 loop reads CASTNDPWGQLNTEAFF. The CDR3 DNA reads TGTGCCAGCACCAATGACCCCTGGGGACAGTTGAACACTGAAGCTTTCTTT.